Below, 18 T cell receptor beta chains from the same sample are listed, as sequenced in a study of PD-1 blockade in classical Hodgkin lymphoma. The data were produced by immunoSEQ multiplex PCR, yet TCRdb's version contains in-frame clones alone and is incomplete. The table lists about 44,000 clones, 66% of them singletons, with 2.5% to 3.5% in the top ten. This sample's time point: cycle 4 day 1 (C4D1), after less than seven weeks of nivolumab. Relapses following autologous stem cell transplantation were seen in all patients, with brentuximab vedotin exposure varying. The source material was peripheral blood mononuclear cells (PBMCs), sampled before the fourth cycle of nivolumab. These receptors were taken from a human donor with classical Hodgkin lymphoma.

The V and J genes are TRBV9 and TRBJ1-4; the match to TRBD1 covers 7 bases. J lost 4 bases, V lost 3 bases, and 6 bases had no gene match. Germline V gene sequence: CDR1 SGDLS, CDR2 YYNGEE. The CDR3 has 15 residues. The DNA of the CDR3 is TGTGCCAGCAGCGGCTCAGGGGGATATAATGAAAAACTGTTTTTT. Amino acids: CASSGSGGYNEKLFF.

The rearrangement joins TRBV28 to TRBJ2-1; 8 bases are shared with TRBD1. Germline V gives CDR1 MDHEN, CDR2 SYDVKM. Unmatched junction bases numbered 13, after V lost 5 bases and J lost 10 bases. There are 15 residues in the CDR3. DNA of the CDR3: TGTGCCAGCAGTCCTACCCGGCAGGGGGCCGGGGAGCAGTTCTTC. Translated, it gives CASSPTRQGAGEQFF.

V usage is TRBV30 and J usage is TRBJ1-1; D is ambiguous. Germline CDR1 and CDR2: GTSNPN and SVGIG (reference sequence). The CDR3 loop spans 14 amino acids. V dropped 1 base and J dropped 2 bases, with 11 bases sitting between them. In nucleotides, the CDR3 is TGTGCCTGGAGTGACCCAGGACGAAACACTGAAGCTTTCTTT. It codes for CAWSDPGRNTEAFF.

The chain is built from TRBV6-6 and TRBJ2-1; no reliable D call. Trimming cost V 2 bases and J 7 bases, with 3 bases left between them. This CDR3 is 11 amino acids long. Germline CDR1 MNHNY, CDR2 SVGAGI (reference sequence). This CDR3 reads CASSYLNEQFF. The CDR3 nucleotides read TGTGCCAGCAGTTACCTAAATGAGCAGTTCTTC.

This clone was picked up a small number of times. The chain is built from TRBV19 and TRBJ1-5; D unresolved. V was shortened by 6 bases and J by 0 bases, with 12 bases between the two germline ends. Germline values: CDR1 LNHDA, CDR2 SQIVND (reference sequence). CDR3 length equals 15 residues. The CDR3: CASSPFLNSNQPQHF. CDR3 DNA: TGTGCCAGTAGCCCCTTCTTGAATAGCAATCAGCCCCAGCATTTT.

CDR3 DNA sequence: TGTGCCAGCAGCTTAGTACAGGGGACCTACGAGCAGTACTTC. Its protein is CASSLVQGTYEQYF. The chain is built from TRBV11-2 and TRBJ2-7; TRBD1 matches at 7 bases. V lost 1 base to trimming and J lost 2 bases; unmatched junction nucleotides: 2. This CDR3 has 14 amino acids. Germline values: CDR1 SGHAT, CDR2 FQNNGV.

The V and J genes are TRBV4-3 and TRBJ2-5; TRBD1 might be the D (5 bases). Trimming shortened V by 0 bases and J by 5 bases, and 13 bases separated the two germline ends. The germline gives CDR1 LGHNA, CDR2 YSLEER. This CDR3 contains 15 residues. Here the CDR3 reads CASSQDGSRAETQYF. The CDR3 DNA sequence: TGCGCCAGCAGCCAAGATGGTTCCAGGGCGGAGACCCAGTACTTC.

The chain links TRBV6-6 to TRBJ1-1; D uncertain. V lost 0 bases to trimming and J lost 3 bases, with 8 bases between them. CDR1 is MNHNY, CDR2 SVGAGI, per germline (reference sequence). The length of the CDR3 is 14 residues. DNA for the CDR3: TGTGCCAGCAGTTACTCGGACCATTACACTGAAGCTTTCTTT. Protein sequence: CASSYSDHYTEAFF.

By sample share, this clone is medium-sized (0.01 to 0.1%). V usage is TRBV5-1 and J usage is TRBJ1-4, with TRBD1 as a possible D gene (5 bases). There are 14 residues in the CDR3. Germline V gives CDR1 SGHRS, CDR2 YFSETQ. V gave up 3 bases and J gave up 2 bases, with 8 bases separating them. CDR3 nucleotide sequence: TGCGCCAGCAGCTGGGGGAGCACTAATGAAAAACTGTTTTTT. Its protein product is CASSWGSTNEKLFF.

The rearrangement links TRBV18 to TRBJ1-2, with 7 bases that match TRBD1. There are 15 residues in the CDR3. V shed 6 bases, J shed 4 bases, and the junction held 11 bases outside the gene matches. From germline, CDR1 is KGHSH and CDR2 LQKENI. The CDR3 DNA reads TGTGCCAGCTCCCGAAGGGACAGCGAAAGCTATGGCTACACCTTC. As protein: CASSRRDSESYGYTF.

The chain combines TRBV12-5 with TRBJ1-1; D is possibly TRBD1 (6 bases). The CDR3 contains 14 residues. V was pared by 5 bases and J by 0 bases, with 10 bases between. Germline CDR1 and CDR2: LGHNT and FRNRAP. DNA of the CDR3: TGTGCTAGTGGTCTGGACAGTTTGAACACTGAAGCTTTCTTT. This translates into CASGLDSLNTEAFF. Together with reference TRBV12-5 and TRBJ1-1, the CDR3 gives the full variable domain: DARVTQTPRHKVTEMGQEVTMRCQPILGHNTVFWYRQTMMQGLELLAYFRNRAPLDDSGMPKDRFSAEMPDATLATLKIQPSEPRDSAVYFCASGLDSLNTEAFFGQGTRLTVV.

The V gene is TRBV6-1, the J gene TRBJ2-1, with TRBD2 as a possible D gene (7 bases). The CDR3 consists of 15 residues. The V end lost 6 bases, the J end lost 3 bases, and 15 bases lay between the germline ends. Per the germline V gene, CDR1 is MNHNS and CDR2 is SASEGT. The CDR3, as DNA: TGTGCCAGCAGACCCTGGGGGGGCATCTACAATGAGCAGTTCTTC. Protein product: CASRPWGGIYNEQFF.

J is TRBJ2-4 and V is TRBV4-3, with unresolved D. The V gene lost 1 base and the J gene lost 0 bases, with 7 bases spanning the gap. The V gene's germline CDR1 is LGHNA and CDR2 YSLEER. CDR3 length equals 15 residues. The CDR3 spells CASSQGAPAKNIQYF. CDR3 in DNA: TGCGCCAGCAGCCAAGGGGCCCCAGCCAAAAACATTCAGTACTTC.

V and J are TRBV28 and TRBJ2-1; no firm D call. Germline loops: CDR1 MDHEN, CDR2 SYDVKM. The CDR3 consists of 11 residues. Deletions cut 3 bases from V and 7 bases from J, with 4 bases between. The CDR3 DNA reads TGTGCCAGCAGTTTTTCGAATGAGCAGTTCTTC. Its translation: CASSFSNEQFF.

This sequence joins TRBV19 and TRBJ2-5; D unresolved. CDR1 and CDR2 (germline): LNHDA, SQIVND (reference sequence). The CDR3 consists of 11 residues. Trimming took 4 bases from V and 1 from J, leaving 1 base between them. This CDR3 is CASSTQETQYF. The DNA for the CDR3 is TGTGCCAGTAGTACCCAAGAGACCCAGTACTTC.

This sequence joins TRBV2 and TRBJ2-7; TRBD1 is a possible D gene (6 bases). Germline lookup yields CDR1 SNHLY and CDR2 FYNNEI. The V end was cut by 4 bases, the J end by 1 base, with 14 bases between. The CDR3 totals 15 residues. The CDR3 loop is CASSGRGRVSYEQYF. The DNA of the CDR3 is TGTGCCAGCAGTGGCAGGGGAAGGGTTTCCTACGAGCAGTACTTC.

With respect to this clone: The sample carries other DNA sequences with the same CDR3. Here the CDR3 reads CASSLVGPNNYGYTF. CDR3 in DNA: TGTGCCAGCAGCTTAGTCGGGCCGAATAACTATGGCTACACCTTC. The chain carries TRBV5-6 and TRBJ1-2; D uncertain. Germline V gene sequence: CDR1 SGHDT, CDR2 YYEEEE. V dropped 2 bases and J dropped 1 base, with 12 bases sitting between them. This CDR3 contains 15 residues.

The V and J genes are TRBV7-3 and TRBJ2-5; TRBD2 is a possible D gene (6 bases). The CDR3 length is 15 residues. The V gene's germline CDR1 is SGHTA and CDR2 FQGTGA. Trimming stripped 6 bases from V and 4 bases from J, with 18 bases between. The CDR3: CASRPTGVAVETQYF. The CDR3 DNA sequence: TGTGCCAGCAGACCCACGGGGGTCGCGGTAGAGACCCAGTACTTC.